This record concerns one T cell receptor (beta chain) sequence. Its specificity is not known. The data were taken from a study of cytomegalovirus exposure and HLA in healthy donors. V lost 1 base and J lost 6, with 16 bases in between. CDR1 SGHTA and CDR2 FQGNSA come from the germline V gene. CDR3 length: 15 residues. Overall study findings and caveats: Reports showed the classifier diagnosing cytomegalovirus status with high specificity and sensitivity. In a later analysis, compared with equally common non-associated chains, HLA-associated beta chains were more expanded. For presence/absence analyses, sequencing depth was assumed to be roughly uniform across donors. In an earlier analysis, most TCR beta V segments were productive about 87% or about 30% of the time.

The PCR made use of 60 Vbeta and 13 Jbeta primers. The protocol was immunoSEQ multiplex PCR, while the TCRdb copy is restricted to in-frame clones and leaves out a portion. Its listing shows about 130,000 clones. The receptor was isolated from a man aged 35-49 years in good health and CMV-seronegative. The chain joins TRBV7-2 to TRBJ2-7; D unresolved. Sequences were obtained from PBMCs. CDR3 residues: CASSLGAVEIIEQYF. The CDR3 DNA follows: TGTGCCAGCAGCTTAGGAGCAGTGGAGATTATCGAGCAGTACTTC.